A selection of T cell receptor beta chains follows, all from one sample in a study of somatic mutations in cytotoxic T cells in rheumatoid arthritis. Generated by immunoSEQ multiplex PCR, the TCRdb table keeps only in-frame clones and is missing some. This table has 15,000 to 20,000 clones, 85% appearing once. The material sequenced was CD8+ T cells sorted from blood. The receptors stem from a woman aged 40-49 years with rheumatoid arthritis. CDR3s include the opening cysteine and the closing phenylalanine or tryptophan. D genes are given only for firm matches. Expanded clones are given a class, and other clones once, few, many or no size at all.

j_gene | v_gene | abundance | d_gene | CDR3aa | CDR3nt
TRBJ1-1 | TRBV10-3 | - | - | CAISEFTGSATEAFF | TGTGCCATCAGTGAGTTTACGGGGTCGGCCACTGAAGCTTTCTTT
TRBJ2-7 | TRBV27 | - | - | CASSPGGGGGYEQYF | TGTGCCAGCAGTCCCGGTGGTGGGGGCGGGTACGAGCAGTACTTC
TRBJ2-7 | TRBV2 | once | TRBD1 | CAGEGTGGLEQYF | TGTGCCGGGGAGGGGACAGGGGGCCTCGAGCAGTACTTC
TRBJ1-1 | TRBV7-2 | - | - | CASGRNTEAFF | TGTGCCAGCGGGCGGAACACTGAAGCTTTCTTT
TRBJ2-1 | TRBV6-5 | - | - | CASSSPDRNNEQFF | TGTGCCAGCAGTTCCCCAGACAGAAATAATGAGCAGTTCTTC
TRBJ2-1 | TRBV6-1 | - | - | CASSEGSSYNEQFF | TGTGCCAGCAGTGAGGGGAGCTCCTACAATGAGCAGTTCTTC
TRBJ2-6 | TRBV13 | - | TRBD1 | CASSLDPTGAGGANVLTF | TGTGCCAGCAGCTTAGATCCGACAGGGGCGGGAGGGGCCAACGTCCTGACTTTC
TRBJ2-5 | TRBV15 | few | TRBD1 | CATSRQGDGETQYF | TGTGCCACCTCTCGACAGGGGGATGGAGAGACCCAGTACTTC
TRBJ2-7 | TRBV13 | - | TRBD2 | CASSFPSGVTYEQYF | TGTGCCAGCAGCTTTCCTAGCGGGGTTACCTACGAGCAGTACTTC
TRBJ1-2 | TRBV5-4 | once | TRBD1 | CASSLGTGSYGYTF | TGTGCCAGCAGCTTGGGGACAGGGAGCTATGGCTACACCTTC
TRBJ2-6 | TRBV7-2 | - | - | CASSLTDSSGANVLTF | TGTGCCAGCAGCCTAACCGACTCCTCTGGGGCCAACGTCCTGACTTTC
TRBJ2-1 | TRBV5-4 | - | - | CASSLEANEQFF | TGTGCCAGCAGCTTGGAAGCCAATGAGCAGTTCTTC
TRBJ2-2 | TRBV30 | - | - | CAWSFQGALGSGELFF | TGTGCCTGGAGTTTTCAAGGGGCTTTAGGATCCGGGGAGCTGTTTTTT
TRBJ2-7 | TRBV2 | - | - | CASSALGSDIGYEQYF | TGTGCCAGCAGCGCCTTGGGATCGGACATAGGCTACGAGCAGTACTTC
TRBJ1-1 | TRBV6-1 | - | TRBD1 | CASSSRGTMNTEAFF | TGTGCCAGCAGTAGCAGGGGGACCATGAACACTGAAGCTTTCTTT
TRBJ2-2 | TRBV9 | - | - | CASSGVTGELFF | TGTGCCAGCAGCGGAGTTACCGGGGAGCTGTTTTTT
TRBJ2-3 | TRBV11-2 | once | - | CASSPDYTQYF | TGTGCCAGCAGCCCGGACTACACGCAGTATTTT
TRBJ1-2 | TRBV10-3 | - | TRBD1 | CAIRSDRIYGYTF | TGTGCCATCAGGTCGGACAGGATCTATGGCTACACCTTC
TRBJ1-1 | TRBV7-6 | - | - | CASSLAPVAGTEAFF | TGTGCCAGCAGCTTAGCCCCTGTGGCGGGCACTGAAGCTTTCTTT
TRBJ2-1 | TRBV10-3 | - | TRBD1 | CAISGRPGQPYNEQFF | TGTGCCATCAGTGGGAGACCGGGACAGCCCTACAATGAGCAGTTCTTC
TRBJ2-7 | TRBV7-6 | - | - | CASSPPAGITYEQYF | TGTGCCAGCAGCCCCCCAGCCGGGATAACCTACGAGCAGTACTTC
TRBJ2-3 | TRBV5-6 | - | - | CASAAGVEVDTQYF | TGTGCCAGCGCAGCCGGGGTTGAAGTCGATACGCAGTATTTT
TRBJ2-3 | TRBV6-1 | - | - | CASSEALGTAGDTQYF | TGTGCCAGCAGTGAAGCGCTCGGGACTGCGGGAGATACGCAGTATTTT
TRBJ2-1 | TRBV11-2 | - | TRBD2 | CASSGWGLAGENEQFF | TGTGCCAGCAGCGGGTGGGGACTAGCGGGGGAAAATGAGCAGTTCTTC
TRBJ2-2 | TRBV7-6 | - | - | CASSSRDGELFF | TGTGCCAGCAGCTCGAGGGACGGGGAGCTGTTTTTT
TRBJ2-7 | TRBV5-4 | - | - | CASSPYPEEGYSYEQYF | TGTGCCAGCAGCCCATATCCAGAGGAGGGATATTCCTACGAGCAGTACTTC
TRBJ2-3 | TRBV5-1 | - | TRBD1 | CASTRQGSDTQYF | TGCGCCAGCACACGACAGGGGTCGGATACGCAGTATTTT
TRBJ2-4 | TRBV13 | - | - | CASSLAGGSGNIQYF | TGTGCCAGCAGCTTAGCGGGGGGCTCTGGAAACATTCAGTACTTC
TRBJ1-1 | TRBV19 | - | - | CASSIGTVNTEAFF | TGTGCCAGTAGTATAGGGACAGTGAACACTGAAGCTTTCTTT
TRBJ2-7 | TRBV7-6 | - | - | CASSLDGGPSSGSYEQYF | TGTGCCAGCAGCTTAGACGGGGGACCATCCTCAGGATCCTACGAGCAGTACTTC
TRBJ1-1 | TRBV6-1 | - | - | CASSEIQQNTEAFF | TGTGCCAGCAGTGAAATACAGCAGAACACTGAAGCTTTCTTT
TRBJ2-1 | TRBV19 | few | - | CASRLEGGAYNEQFF | TGTGCCAGTAGATTAGAGGGGGGGGCATACAATGAGCAGTTCTTC
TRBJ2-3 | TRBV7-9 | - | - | CAADSDTQYF | TGTGCTGCGGACTCGGATACGCAGTATTTT
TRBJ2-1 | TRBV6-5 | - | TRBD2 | CASSMTSGRSREQFF | TGTGCCAGCAGTATGACTAGCGGAAGAAGTAGGGAGCAGTTCTTC
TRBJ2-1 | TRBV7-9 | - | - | CASSSLGTLASEQFF | TGTGCCAGCAGCTCCTTAGGGACTTTGGCGAGTGAGCAGTTCTTC
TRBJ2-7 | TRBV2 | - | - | CASRNPGGEQYF | TGTGCCAGCAGGAATCCCGGGGGCGAGCAGTACTTC
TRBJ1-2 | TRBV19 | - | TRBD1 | CAATQGAQGYTF | TGTGCCGCGACACAGGGGGCGCAGGGCTACACCTTC
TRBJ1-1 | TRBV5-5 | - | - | CASSLPSEGNTEAFF | TGTGCCAGCAGCTTGCCTTCGGAGGGAAACACTGAAGCTTTCTTT
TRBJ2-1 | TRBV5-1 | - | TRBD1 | CASSSRTGNNEQFF | TGCGCCAGCAGCTCTCGGACAGGGAACAATGAGCAGTTCTTC
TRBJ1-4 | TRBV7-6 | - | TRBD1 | CASSAPGQGGEKLFF | TGTGCCAGCAGCGCGCCGGGACAGGGGGGGGAAAAACTGTTTTTT
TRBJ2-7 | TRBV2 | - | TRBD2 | CASRGTSGYYEQYF | TGTGCCAGCAGGGGGACTAGCGGCTACTACGAGCAGTACTTC
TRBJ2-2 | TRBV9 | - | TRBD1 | CASSPPGTGNTGELFF | TGTGCCAGCAGCCCCCCCGGGACAGGGAACACCGGGGAGCTGTTTTTT
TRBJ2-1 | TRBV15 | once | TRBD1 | CATSSHRGNEQFF | TGTGCCACCAGCTCCCACAGGGGCAATGAGCAGTTCTTC